This passage covers 29 T cell receptor beta chains from one sample sequenced in a study of blood T cell repertoires in COVID-19. Repertoires were generated with immunoSEQ multiplex PCR, while TCRdb's copy carries only in-frame clones and drops some. The sample carries under 500,000 clones, roughly nine tenths recorded once. Sequencing was carried out using PBMCs or T cells enriched from blood (not recorded which). All receptors derive from a woman between 18 and 30 years old with acute COVID-19.

This clone was observed a single time. The chain has TRBV5-4 and TRBJ1-6; the D is unclear. Germline CDR1 SGHNT, CDR2 YYREEE (reference sequence). CDR3 length equals 13 residues. The V gene lost 4 bases and the J gene lost 11 bases, with 13 bases spanning the gap. The CDR3: CASSHLSEAPLHF. CDR3 DNA: TGTGCCAGCAGCCACCTTTCGGAGGCACCCCTCCACTTT.

This clone occurred once. The CDR3 coding sequence is TGCGCCAGCAGCCGGGGACAGGGGCACACCTACGAGCAGTACTTC. Its translation is CASSRGQGHTYEQYF. The genes are TRBV5-1 and TRBJ2-7, with TRBD1 matching 10 bases. V dropped 4 bases and J dropped 2; count of bases not matched to a gene: 6. This CDR3 comprises 15 residues. Germline V gene data show CDR1 as SGHRS and CDR2 as YFSETQ.

The chain combines TRBV19 with TRBJ1-4; weak D call: TRBD1 (6 bases). Deletions cut 6 bases from V and 5 bases from J, with 19 bases between. CDR1 is LNHDA, CDR2 SQIVND, per germline (reference sequence). The CDR3 runs to 16 residues. The CDR3 here is CASRKTWTEGNEKLFF. CDR3 bases: TGTGCCAGTAGGAAGACCTGGACAGAAGGAAATGAAAAACTGTTTTTT.

The chain has TRBV2 and TRBJ2-5, with D perhaps matching TRBD1 (5 bases). From germline, CDR1 is SNHLY and CDR2 FYNNEI. This CDR3 has 12 residues. V lost 6 bases to trimming and J lost 5 bases, with 10 bases between them. This CDR3 reads CASRQGSETQYF. CDR3 coding DNA: TGTGCCAGCAGGCAGGGCTCGGAGACCCAGTACTTC.

J is TRBJ2-1 and V is TRBV12-3 or TRBV12-4, with D possibly TRBD1 on 6 matching bases. CDR3 length: 11 residues. Between the trimmed V and J ends, which lost 4 bases and 8 bases, there was a span of 6 bases. The CDR3 sequence: CASSSGDEQFF. Here the CDR3 DNA reads TGTGCCAGCAGTTCAGGGGATGAGCAGTTCTTC.

About this clone itself: This sample includes further DNA sequences coding for the same CDR3. The chain links TRBV19 to TRBJ1-5, with D unclear. From germline, CDR1 is LNHDA and CDR2 SQIVND (reference sequence). The CDR3 covers 13 residues. The V end was cut by 2 bases, the J end by 5 bases, with 7 bases between. The chain's CDR3 is CASSISRDQPQHF. For the CDR3, the DNA is TGTGCCAGTAGTATATCACGAGATCAGCCCCAGCATTTT.

V and J are TRBV25-1 and TRBJ2-7; 7 bases agree with TRBD2. The CDR3 is made up of 15 amino acids. Germline CDR1 and CDR2: MGHDK and SYGVNS. With 1 base clipped from V and 0 bases from J, the junction kept 3 bases outside the gene matches. This CDR3 is CASSEWGGSSYEQYF. The CDR3 DNA sequence: TGTGCCAGCAGTGAATGGGGGGGAAGCTCCTACGAGCAGTACTTC.

This CDR3 reads CASSGTSAGELFF. CDR3 bases: TGTGCCAGTAGTGGGACATCGGCCGGGGAGCTGTTTTTT. The chain recombines TRBV19 with TRBJ2-2, with a possible D match to TRBD1 (6 bases). The CDR3 length is 13 residues. Germline lookup yields CDR1 LNHDA and CDR2 SQIVND (reference sequence). Deletions cut 5 bases from V and 6 bases from J, with 10 bases between. The full variable domain, in which reference TRBV19 and TRBJ2-2 provide the parts outside the CDR3, is DGGITQSPKYLFRKEGQNVTLSCEQNLNHDAMYWYRQDPGQGLRLIYYSQIVNDFQKGDIAEGYSVSREKKESFPLTVTSAQKNPTAFYLCASSGTSAGELFFGEGSRLTVL.

The chain couples TRBV19 to TRBJ2-7; TRBD1 agrees at 7 bases. The ends lost 6 bases at V and 3 bases at J; junction bases unmatched: 8. CDR3 size: 14 residues. Looked up from germline, CDR1 is LNHDA and CDR2 is SQIVND (reference sequence). The CDR3 sequence: CASSTGTDVYEQYF. DNA for the CDR3: TGTGCCAGTAGCACCGGGACAGACGTCTACGAGCAGTACTTC.

The chain combines TRBV30 with TRBJ2-5, with D tentatively TRBD2 (7 bases). The CDR3 contains 14 residues. CDR1 is GTSNPN, CDR2 SVGIG, per germline (reference sequence). Trimming pared 0 bases from V and 5 bases from J, leaving 13 bases between. CDR3 DNA: TGTGCCTGGAGTGTAAAGGGGGGGCTGGAGACCCAGTACTTC. This encodes CAWSVKGGLETQYF.

The chain combines TRBV19 with TRBJ2-1, with 7 bases lining up with TRBD2. The CDR3 consists of 16 residues. Per germline, CDR1 LNHDA and CDR2 SQIVND (reference sequence). The ends lost 1 base at V and 4 bases at J; junction bases unmatched: 7. The CDR3 nucleotides are TGTGCCAGTAGTATAGTGTCTAGCGGAGATTACAATGAGCAGTTCTTC. Protein: CASSIVSSGDYNEQFF.

This chain uses TRBV10-1 with TRBJ2-2; no clear D. The V gene lost 1 base and the J gene lost 2 bases, with 8 bases spanning the gap. The length of the CDR3 is 15 residues. Germline CDR1 is WNHNN and CDR2 is SYGVQD (reference sequence). Here the CDR3 DNA reads TGCGCCAGCAGTGAGTTGGCAGGAAACACCGGGGAGCTGTTTTTT. This codes for CASSELAGNTGELFF.

As regards this clone: The junction differs from germline at one of its ends, possibly a read error. The chain is built from TRBV9 and TRBJ2-7; D possibly corresponds to TRBD2 (5 bases). This CDR3 has 12 amino acids. Germline CDR1 reads SGDLS; CDR2 reads YYNGEE. CDR3 residues: CASSPPDWTGLF. Here the CDR3 DNA reads TGTGCCAGCAGCCCCCCGGACTGGACCGGACTCTTC.

This clone was seen a single time. This chain joins TRBV7-2 and TRBJ1-5, with TRBD1 identical over 8 bases. From germline, CDR1 is SGHTA and CDR2 FQGNSA. This CDR3 comprises 15 residues. The trim removed 5 bases at V and 3 bases at J, leaving 6 bases unmatched. CDR3 in DNA: TGTGCCAGCAGCCTCAGGGGGCCGGCCAATCAGCCCCAGCATTTT. Its protein product is CASSLRGPANQPQHF.

The gene calls are TRBV7-9 and TRBJ1-1, with 7 bases matching TRBD1. Germline trimming cut 6 bases from V and 2 bases from J; bases unmatched to any gene: 12. The germline V gene has CDR1 SEHNR and CDR2 FQNEAQ (reference sequence). The CDR3 loop spans 16 amino acids. CDR3 nucleotide sequence: TGTGCCAGCAGATCGACAGGGCTGAGGGGCAACACTGAAGCTTTCTTT. Protein: CASRSTGLRGNTEAFF. Based on the CDR3 plus reference TRBV7-9 and TRBJ1-1, the full variable domain is DTGVSQNPRHKITKRGQNVTFRCDPISEHNRLYWYRQTLGQGPEFLTYFQNEAQLEKSRLLSDRFSAERPKGSFSTLEIQRTEQGDSAMYLCASRSTGLRGNTEAFFGQGTRLTVV.

The J gene is TRBJ1-5, the V gene TRBV5-1, with 7 positions matching TRBD1. V gave up 4 bases and J gave up 5 bases; unmatched junction bases: 15. This CDR3 spans 17 amino acids. CDR1 SGHRS and CDR2 YFSETQ come from the germline V gene. The CDR3 nucleotides are TGCGCCAGCAGCCCTGACAGGGTGGGGTATCTGGATCAGCCCCAGCATTTT. Protein: CASSPDRVGYLDQPQHF.

This chain joins TRBV19 and TRBJ2-7; D might be TRBD1 (6 bases). Germline CDR1 and CDR2: LNHDA and SQIVND (reference sequence). This CDR3 has 13 residues. V dropped 6 bases and J dropped 11 bases, with 20 bases sitting between them. The CDR3 nucleotides read TGTGCCAGTAGACCTAACAGGGTTGGGCGTAAGTACTTC. Its translation: CASRPNRVGRKYF.

The V and J genes are TRBV11-2 and TRBJ2-1; 10 nucleotides agree with TRBD2. With 7 bases clipped from V and 5 bases from J, the junction kept 8 bases outside the gene matches. CDR1 and CDR2 (germline): SGHAT, FQNNGV. The CDR3 spans 15 residues. The CDR3 DNA reads as TGTGCCAGCACTTATGGACTAGCGGCCAACAATGAGCAGTTCTTC. Protein product: CASTYGLAANNEQFF.

The V call is TRBV28, the J call TRBJ1-6, with a possible D match to TRBD1 (5 bases). CDR1 and CDR2 from the germline V gene are MDHEN and SYDVKM. This CDR3 comprises 18 residues. Trimming took 4 bases from V and 0 from J, leaving 16 bases between them. The CDR3 DNA reads as TGTGCCAGCAGTTCTGAGACAGACATAAGCTCCTATAATTCACCCCTCCACTTT. Protein product: CASSSETDISSYNSPLHF.

The rearrangement uses TRBV27 and TRBJ1-3; D remains ambiguous. The length of the CDR3 is 14 residues. V gave up 5 bases and J gave up 3 bases, with 11 bases separating them. Looked up from germline, CDR1 is MNHEY and CDR2 is SMNVEV (reference sequence). The CDR3 region is CASSPGRGGNTIYF. CDR3 sequence (DNA): TGTGCCAGCAGTCCCGGTCGCGGTGGAAACACCATATATTTT.

This rearrangement joins TRBV2 to TRBJ2-5, with 7 bases aligning to TRBD1. From germline, CDR1 is SNHLY and CDR2 FYNNEI. The CDR3 length is 14 residues. V was clipped by 9 bases and J by 1 base; unmatched bases: 8. The CDR3 DNA reads TGTGCCAGTAGACGGGACAGCCCCCAAGAGACCCAGTACTTC. It codes for CASRRDSPQETQYF.

The chain recombines TRBV5-1 with TRBJ1-1; TRBD1 matches 12 bases. The CDR3 runs 15 residues. The germline V gene encodes CDR1 SGHRS and CDR2 YFSETQ. The V segment lost 7 bases and the J segment 0 bases; nucleotides outside the gene matches: 4. The CDR3 DNA sequence: TGCGCCAGCGGGACAGGGGGCGGATTGAACACTGAAGCTTTCTTT. Translation gives CASGTGGGLNTEAFF.

The chain employs TRBV11-2 and TRBJ2-5, with 9 positions matching TRBD1. Germline trimming cut 5 bases from V and 5 bases from J; bases unmatched to any gene: 6. The length of the CDR3 is 14 residues. Germline CDR1 SGHAT, CDR2 FQNNGV. CDR3 nucleotides: TGTGCCAGCAGCCCAGGGACAGGGTGGGAGACCCAGTACTTC. This gives the protein CASSPGTGWETQYF.

A single count supports this clone. The gene calls are TRBV5-1 and TRBJ2-3, with 11 bases that match TRBD1. CDR1 and CDR2 (germline): SGHRS, YFSETQ. V lost 4 bases and J lost 5; bases outside the gene matches: 3. CDR3 length: 14 residues. The CDR3 here is CASSPGQGGDTQYF. CDR3 bases: TGCGCCAGCAGCCCGGGACAGGGGGGAGATACGCAGTATTTT.

The chain is built from TRBV19 and TRBJ2-1; 10 bases agree with TRBD2. Germline trimming cut 5 bases from V and 7 bases from J; bases unmatched to any gene: 11. The CDR3 runs 16 residues. Germline lookup yields CDR1 LNHDA and CDR2 SQIVND (reference sequence). The CDR3 DNA reads TGTGCCAGTAGTGTCCTCGGACTAGCGGATTCGAATGAGCAGTTCTTC. This translates into CASSVLGLADSNEQFF.

This clone was counted a few times. The chain joins TRBV2 to TRBJ1-6, with 10 bases identical to TRBD1. The CDR3 spans 16 residues. V lost 5 bases, J lost 10 bases, and 11 bases stayed unmatched. The germline V gene encodes CDR1 SNHLY and CDR2 FYNNEI. CDR3 residues: CASSHIPGTGVSPLHF. The CDR3 DNA reads TGTGCCAGCAGTCATATACCCGGGACAGGGGTCTCACCCCTCCACTTT.

V usage is TRBV6-2 or TRBV6-3 and J usage is TRBJ2-3, with D possibly TRBD2 on 5 matching bases. CDR1 MNHEY and CDR2 SVGEGT come from the germline V gene. With 0 bases removed from V and 2 bases from J, the gap between germline ends came to 9 bases. The CDR3 is made up of 15 amino acids. The CDR3: CASSYSILATDTQYF. In DNA, the CDR3 is TGTGCCAGCAGTTACTCCATCCTAGCCACAGATACGCAGTATTTT.

This clone was seen just once. The gene calls are TRBV19 and TRBJ2-7, with D possibly TRBD2 on 6 matching bases. The V end lost 3 bases, the J end lost 3 bases, and 15 bases lay between the germline ends. Germline values: CDR1 LNHDA, CDR2 SQIVND (reference sequence). The CDR3 is 15 amino acids. The CDR3, as DNA: TGTGCCAGTAGTATGAGGACTACTCGGGACTACGAGCAGTACTTC. As protein: CASSMRTTRDYEQYF.

The chain uses TRBV29-1 and TRBJ2-3; the D is unclear. With 0 bases removed from V and 1 base from J, the gap between germline ends came to 5 bases. The length of the CDR3 is 13 residues. Germline loops: CDR1 SQVTM, CDR2 ANQGSEA. The CDR3 region has the DNA TGCAGCGTTGAAGACGGAGGCACAGATACGCAGTATTTT. Translated: CSVEDGGTDTQYF.